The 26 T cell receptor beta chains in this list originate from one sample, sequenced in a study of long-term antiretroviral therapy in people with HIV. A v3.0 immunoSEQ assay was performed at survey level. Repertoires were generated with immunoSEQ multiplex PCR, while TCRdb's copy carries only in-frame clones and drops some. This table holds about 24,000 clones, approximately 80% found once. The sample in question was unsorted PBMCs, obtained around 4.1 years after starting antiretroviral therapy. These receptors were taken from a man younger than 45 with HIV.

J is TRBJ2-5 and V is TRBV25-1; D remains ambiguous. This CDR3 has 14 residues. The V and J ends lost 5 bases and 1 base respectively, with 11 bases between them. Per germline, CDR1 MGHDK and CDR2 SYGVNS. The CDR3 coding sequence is TGTGCCAGCAGTCCACAACTGCTCCAAGAGACCCAGTACTTC. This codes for CASSPQLLQETQYF.

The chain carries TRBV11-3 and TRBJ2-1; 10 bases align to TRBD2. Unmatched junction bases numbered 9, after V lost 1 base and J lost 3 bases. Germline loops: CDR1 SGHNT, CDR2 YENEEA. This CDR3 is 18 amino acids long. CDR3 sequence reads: CASSLGWQREGLYNEQFF. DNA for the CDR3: TGTGCCAGCAGCTTAGGTTGGCAGCGGGAGGGCCTCTACAATGAGCAGTTCTTC.

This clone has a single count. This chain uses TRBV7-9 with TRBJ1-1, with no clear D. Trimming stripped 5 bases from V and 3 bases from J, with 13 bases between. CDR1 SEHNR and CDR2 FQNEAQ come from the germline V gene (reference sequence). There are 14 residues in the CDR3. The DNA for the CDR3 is TGTGCCAGCAGCCAGCGGTCCGGGGACACTGAAGCTTTCTTT. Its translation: CASSQRSGDTEAFF.

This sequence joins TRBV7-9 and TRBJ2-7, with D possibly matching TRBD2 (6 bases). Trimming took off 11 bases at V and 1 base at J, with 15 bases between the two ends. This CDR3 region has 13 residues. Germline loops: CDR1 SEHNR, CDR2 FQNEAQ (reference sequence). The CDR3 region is CASEGPPSYEQYF. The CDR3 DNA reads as TGTGCCTCGGAGGGGCCCCCTTCCTACGAGCAGTACTTC.

For the CDR3, the DNA is TGCGCCAGCAGCTTATCTGGGGTTGGAAACACCATATATTTT. This translates into CASSLSGVGNTIYF. The chain uses TRBV5-1 and TRBJ1-3; D is unclear. The V gene lost 2 bases and the J gene lost 3 bases, with 9 bases spanning the gap. CDR1 is SGHRS, CDR2 YFSETQ, per germline. The CDR3 is made up of 14 amino acids.

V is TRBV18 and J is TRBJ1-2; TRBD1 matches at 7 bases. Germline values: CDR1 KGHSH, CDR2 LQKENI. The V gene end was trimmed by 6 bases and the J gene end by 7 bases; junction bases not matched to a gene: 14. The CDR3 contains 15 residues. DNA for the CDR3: TGTGCCAGCTCCGAATCGACGGGGACAGTCCCTGGCTACACCTTC. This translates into CASSESTGTVPGYTF. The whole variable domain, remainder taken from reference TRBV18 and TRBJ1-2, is NAGVMQNPRHLVRRRGQEARLRCSPMKGHSHVYWYRQLPEEGLKFMVYLQKENIIDESGMPKERFSAEFPKEGPSILRIQQVVRGDSAAYFCASSESTGTVPGYTFGSGTRLTVV.

DNA of the CDR3: TGTGCCAGCAGCTTAGTCCCAGGGGCCTACGAGCAGTACTTC. As protein: CASSLVPGAYEQYF. The chain couples TRBV7-9 to TRBJ2-7; D possibly corresponds to TRBD1 (6 bases). Between the trimmed V and J ends, which lost 1 base and 2 bases, there was a span of 9 bases. Germline CDR1 is SEHNR and CDR2 is FQNEAQ (reference sequence). The CDR3 runs 14 residues.

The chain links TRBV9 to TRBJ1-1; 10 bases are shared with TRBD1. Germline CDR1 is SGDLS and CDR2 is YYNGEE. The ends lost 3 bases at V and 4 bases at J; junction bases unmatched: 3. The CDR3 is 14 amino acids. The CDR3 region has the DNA TGTGCCAGCAGCGAAGGACAGGGGGGCACTGAAGCTTTCTTT. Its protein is CASSEGQGGTEAFF.

CDR3 sequence reads: CASSLGPMNTEAFF. The CDR3 DNA reads TGTGCCAGCAGCCTGGGACCGATGAACACTGAAGCTTTCTTT. This rearrangement joins TRBV7-3 to TRBJ1-1; a possible D gene is TRBD1 (5 bases). Germline CDR1 SGHTA, CDR2 FQGTGA. The CDR3 runs to 14 residues. V lost 5 bases and J lost 0, with 10 bases in between.

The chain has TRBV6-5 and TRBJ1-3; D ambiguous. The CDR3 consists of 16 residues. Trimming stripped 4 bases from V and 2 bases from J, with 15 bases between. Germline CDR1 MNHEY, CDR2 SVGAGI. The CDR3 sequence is CASSSTWTMAGNTIYF. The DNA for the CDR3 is TGTGCCAGCAGTTCAACCTGGACGATGGCTGGAAACACCATATATTTT.

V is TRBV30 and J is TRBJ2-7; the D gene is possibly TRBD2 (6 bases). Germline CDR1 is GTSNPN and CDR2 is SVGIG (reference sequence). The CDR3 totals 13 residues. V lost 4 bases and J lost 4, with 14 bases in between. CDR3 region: CAWNGAGRYEQYF. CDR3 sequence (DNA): TGTGCCTGGAACGGGGCAGGGAGGTACGAGCAGTACTTC.

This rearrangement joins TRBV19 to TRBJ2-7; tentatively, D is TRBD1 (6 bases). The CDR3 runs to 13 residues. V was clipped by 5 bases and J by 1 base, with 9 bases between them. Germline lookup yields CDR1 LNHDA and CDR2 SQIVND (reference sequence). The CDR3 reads CASSEQGSYEQYF. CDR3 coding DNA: TGTGCCAGTAGTGAACAGGGTTCCTACGAGCAGTACTTC.

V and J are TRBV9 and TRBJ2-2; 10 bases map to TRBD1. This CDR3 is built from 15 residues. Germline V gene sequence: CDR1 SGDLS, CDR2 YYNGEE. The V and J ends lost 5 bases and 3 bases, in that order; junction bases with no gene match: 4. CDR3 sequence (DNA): TGTGCCAGCAGGTCGGGGACAGGGGACACCGGGGAGCTGTTTTTT. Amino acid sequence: CASRSGTGDTGELFF.

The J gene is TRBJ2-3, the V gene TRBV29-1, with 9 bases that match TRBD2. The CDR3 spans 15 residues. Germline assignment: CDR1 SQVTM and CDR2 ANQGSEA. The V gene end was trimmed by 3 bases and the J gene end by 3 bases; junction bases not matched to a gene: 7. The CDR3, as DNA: TGCAGCGTTGATGCAGGGACTAGCCGGACAGATACGCAGTATTTT. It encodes CSVDAGTSRTDTQYF.

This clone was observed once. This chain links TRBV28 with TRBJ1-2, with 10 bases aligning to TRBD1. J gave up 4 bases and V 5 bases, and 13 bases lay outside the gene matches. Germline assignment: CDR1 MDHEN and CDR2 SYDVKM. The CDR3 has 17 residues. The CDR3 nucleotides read TGTGCCAGCAGTCTACCCACGGGACAGGGGTTCCTCTATGGCTACACCTTC. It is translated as CASSLPTGQGFLYGYTF.

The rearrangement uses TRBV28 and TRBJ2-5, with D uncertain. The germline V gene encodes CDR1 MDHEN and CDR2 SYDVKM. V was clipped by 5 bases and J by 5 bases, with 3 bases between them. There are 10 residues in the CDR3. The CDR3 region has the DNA TGTGCCAGCAGTGAGGAGACCCAGTACTTC. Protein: CASSEETQYF.

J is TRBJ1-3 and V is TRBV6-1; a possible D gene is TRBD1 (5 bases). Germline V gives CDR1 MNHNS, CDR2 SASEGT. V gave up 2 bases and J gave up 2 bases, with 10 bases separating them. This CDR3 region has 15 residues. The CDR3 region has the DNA TGTGCCAGCAGTGAACTCGGCAGGGCTGGAAACACCATATATTTT. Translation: CASSELGRAGNTIYF.

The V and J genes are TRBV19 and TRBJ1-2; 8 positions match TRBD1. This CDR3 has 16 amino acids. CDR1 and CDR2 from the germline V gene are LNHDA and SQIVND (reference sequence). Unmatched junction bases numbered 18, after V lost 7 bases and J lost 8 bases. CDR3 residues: CASTLTWAGGLGGYTF. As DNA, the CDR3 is TGTGCCAGTACTCTAACATGGGCAGGGGGCTTGGGAGGCTACACCTTC.

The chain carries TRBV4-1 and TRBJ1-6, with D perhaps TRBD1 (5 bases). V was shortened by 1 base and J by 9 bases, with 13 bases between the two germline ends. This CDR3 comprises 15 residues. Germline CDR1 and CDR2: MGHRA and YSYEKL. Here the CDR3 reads CASSQGLQRGSPLHF. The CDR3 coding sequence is TGCGCCAGCAGCCAAGGGTTACAGAGGGGTTCACCCCTCCACTTT.

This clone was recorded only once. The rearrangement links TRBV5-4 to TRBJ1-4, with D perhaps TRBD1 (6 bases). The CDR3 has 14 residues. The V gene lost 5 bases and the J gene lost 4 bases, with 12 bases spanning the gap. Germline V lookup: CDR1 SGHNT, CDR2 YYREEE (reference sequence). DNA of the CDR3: TGTGCCAGCAGTCCAGGAGGGGGTAATGAAAAACTGTTTTTT. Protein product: CASSPGGGNEKLFF.

The CDR3 DNA reads as TGCAGCGTTGAAGTCCCCGGAGGAGGTTGGGAGCAGTTCTTC. Its translation is CSVEVPGGGWEQFF. The V call is TRBV29-1, the J call TRBJ2-1; the D gene is possibly TRBD2 (5 bases). Germline CDR1 and CDR2: SQVTM and ANQGSEA. Trimming took off 1 base at V and 10 bases at J, with 17 bases between the two ends. This CDR3 comprises 14 residues.

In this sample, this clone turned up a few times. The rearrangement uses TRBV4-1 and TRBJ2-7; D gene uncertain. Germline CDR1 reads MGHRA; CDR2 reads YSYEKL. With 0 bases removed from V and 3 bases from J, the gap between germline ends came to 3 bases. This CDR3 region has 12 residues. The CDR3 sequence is CASSQDNYEQYF. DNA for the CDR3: TGCGCCAGCAGCCAAGACAACTACGAGCAGTACTTC.

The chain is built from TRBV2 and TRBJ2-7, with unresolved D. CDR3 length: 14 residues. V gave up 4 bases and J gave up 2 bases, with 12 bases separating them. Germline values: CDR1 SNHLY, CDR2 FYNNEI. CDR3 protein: CASSVRDTPYEQYF. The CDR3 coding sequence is TGTGCCAGCAGTGTAAGAGACACCCCCTACGAGCAGTACTTC.

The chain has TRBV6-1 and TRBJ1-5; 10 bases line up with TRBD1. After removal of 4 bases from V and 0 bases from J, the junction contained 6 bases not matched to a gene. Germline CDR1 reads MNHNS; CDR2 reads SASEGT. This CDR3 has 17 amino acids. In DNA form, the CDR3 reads TGTGCCAGCAGTGGACAGGGGGCCACTTATAGCAATCAGCCCCAGCATTTT. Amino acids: CASSGQGATYSNQPQHF.

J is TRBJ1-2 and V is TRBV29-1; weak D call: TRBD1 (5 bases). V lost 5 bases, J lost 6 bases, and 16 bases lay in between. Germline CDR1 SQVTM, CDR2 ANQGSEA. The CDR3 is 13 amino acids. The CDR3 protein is CSVTTGPSNGYTF. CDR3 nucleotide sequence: TGCAGCGTTACTACAGGCCCCTCGAATGGCTACACCTTC.

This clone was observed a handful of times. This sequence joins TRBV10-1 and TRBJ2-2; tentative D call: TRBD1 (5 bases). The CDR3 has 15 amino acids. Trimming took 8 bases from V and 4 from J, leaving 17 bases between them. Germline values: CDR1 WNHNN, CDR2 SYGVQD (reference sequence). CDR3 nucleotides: TGCGCCAGCTCCGAAGGTGGGGCCGGCACCGGGGAGCTGTTTTTT. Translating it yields CASSEGGAGTGELFF.